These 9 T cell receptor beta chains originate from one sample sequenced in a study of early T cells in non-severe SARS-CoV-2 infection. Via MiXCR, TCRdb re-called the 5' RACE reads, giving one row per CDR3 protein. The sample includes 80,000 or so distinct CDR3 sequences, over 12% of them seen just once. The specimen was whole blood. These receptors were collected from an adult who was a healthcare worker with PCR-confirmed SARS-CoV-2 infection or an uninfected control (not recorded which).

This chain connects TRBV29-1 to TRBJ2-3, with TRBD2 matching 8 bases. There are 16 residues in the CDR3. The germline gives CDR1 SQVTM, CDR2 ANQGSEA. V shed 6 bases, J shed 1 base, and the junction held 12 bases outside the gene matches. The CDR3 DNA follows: TGCAGCGTAGGACTAGCAGGTCTCCTTGGCACAGATACGCAGTATTTT. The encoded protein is CSVGLAGLLGTDTQYF.

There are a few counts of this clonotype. The CDR3 reads CASSVMGGSYNEQFF. Here the CDR3 DNA reads TGTGCCAGCAGCGTTATGGGGGGTTCCTACAATGAGCAGTTCTTC. This chain links TRBV9 with TRBJ2-1; maybe TRBD2 (6 bases). V lost 2 bases, J lost 1 base, and 10 bases lay in between. Germline lookup yields CDR1 SGDLS and CDR2 YYNGEE. This CDR3 has 15 residues.

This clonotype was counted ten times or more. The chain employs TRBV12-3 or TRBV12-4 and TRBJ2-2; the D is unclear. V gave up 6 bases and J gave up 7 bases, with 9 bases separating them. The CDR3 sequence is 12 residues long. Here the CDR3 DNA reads TGTGCCAGCAGGCTTGGGGTCGGGGAGCTGTTTTTT. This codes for CASRLGVGELFF.

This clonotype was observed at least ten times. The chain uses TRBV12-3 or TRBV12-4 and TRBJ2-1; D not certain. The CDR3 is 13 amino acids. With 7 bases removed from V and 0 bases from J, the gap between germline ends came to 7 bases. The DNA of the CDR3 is TGTGCCAGCAAGATCAGCTCCTACAATGAGCAGTTCTTC. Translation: CASKISSYNEQFF.

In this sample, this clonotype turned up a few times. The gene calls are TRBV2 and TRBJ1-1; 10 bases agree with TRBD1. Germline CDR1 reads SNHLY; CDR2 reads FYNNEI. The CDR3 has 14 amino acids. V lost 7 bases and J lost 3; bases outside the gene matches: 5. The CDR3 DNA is TGTGCCAGCATAAAAGGGACAGGGGACACTGAAGCTTTCTTT. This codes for CASIKGTGDTEAFF.

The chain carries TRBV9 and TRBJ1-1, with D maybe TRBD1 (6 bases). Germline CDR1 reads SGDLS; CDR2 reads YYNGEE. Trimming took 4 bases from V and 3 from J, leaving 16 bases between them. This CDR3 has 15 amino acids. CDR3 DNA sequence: TGTGCCAGCAGCCTCCAGGGGAGGGCGGACACTGAAGCTTTCTTT. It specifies CASSLQGRADTEAFF.

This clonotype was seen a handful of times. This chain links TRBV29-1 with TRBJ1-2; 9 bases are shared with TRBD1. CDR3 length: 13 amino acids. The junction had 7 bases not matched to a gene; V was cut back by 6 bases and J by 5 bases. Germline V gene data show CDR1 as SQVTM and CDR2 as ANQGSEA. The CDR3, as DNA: TGCAGCGTGGCCGGGACAGGGATATATGGCTACACCTTC. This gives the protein CSVAGTGIYGYTF.

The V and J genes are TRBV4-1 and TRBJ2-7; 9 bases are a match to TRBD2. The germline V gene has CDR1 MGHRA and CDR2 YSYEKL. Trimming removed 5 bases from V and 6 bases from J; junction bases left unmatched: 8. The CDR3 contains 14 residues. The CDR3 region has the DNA TGCGCCAGCAGCTCAGCGGGAGGTACTCTCGAGCAGTACTTC. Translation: CASSSAGGTLEQYF.

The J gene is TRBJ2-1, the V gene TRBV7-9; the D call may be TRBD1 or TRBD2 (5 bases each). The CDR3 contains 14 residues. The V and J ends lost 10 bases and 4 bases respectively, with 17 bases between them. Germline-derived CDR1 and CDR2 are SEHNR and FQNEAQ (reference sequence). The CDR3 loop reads CATNPGPNYNEQFF. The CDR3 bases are TGTGCCACCAATCCGGGACCTAATTACAATGAGCAGTTCTTC.